This TCR beta chain derives from a study of molecular identifiers for immune sequencing clone quantification. J lost 3 bases, V lost 10 bases, and 8 bases had no gene match. CDR1 is LNHDA and CDR2 is SQIVND in the germline V gene (reference sequence). The CDR3 has 13 amino acids. Each CDR3 protein is one row after TCRdb ran MiXCR on the PCR reads. The sample contains approximately 90,000 distinct CDR3 sequences, over 20% of which appear only once. The TCR sequence derives from a human donor in good health. Some libraries in this study had Jurkat cell RNA spiked in. Sequenced sample: naive CD8+ T cells from blood, with Jurkat cell RNA spiked in. The subset here: FACS-sorted CD8+CD4-CCR7+CD45RA+ naive T cells. This rearrangement joins TRBV19 to TRBJ2-5; 7 positions match TRBD1. Written as DNA, the CDR3 is TGTGCCAATAGCCCAACAGGGGAAGAGACCCAGTACTTC. Translation: CANSPTGEETQYF.